This T cell receptor (beta chain) was profiled in a study of blood T cells in healthy people across ages. Together with a sample-barcoded 5' primer, a J-beta primer mix was included in a second PCR lasting roughly 7 to 11 cycles. TCRdb re-called the 5' RACE reads through MiXCR, storing one row per CDR3 protein. This repertoire shows hundreds of thousands of distinct CDR3 sequences, roughly 50% found once; its top ten account for approximately 24%. V shed 6 bases and J 9 bases; nucleotides not matched to a gene: 7. Germline loops: CDR1 LNHDA, CDR2 SQIVND (reference sequence). There are 14 residues in the CDR3.

Material: blood. V gene TRBV19 combines with J gene TRBJ1-6; 8 bases match TRBD1. This clonotype was sampled from a man aged 35 to 55 in good health. The CDR3 region has the DNA TGTGCCAGTAGCCGTGACAGGGGAGCTTCACCCCTCCACTTT. This codes for CASSRDRGASPLHF.